Below are 18 T cell receptor beta chains sequenced from a single sample in a study of PD-L1 blockade in urothelial cancer. The repertoire was sequenced with immunoSEQ multiplex PCR; TCRdb's copy has only in-frame clones and lacks some. The table records approximately 100,000 clones, about 91% of them present only once. This specimen consisted of PBMCs, obtained around atezolizumab (anti-PD-L1) treatment. These receptors all come from an elderly woman with urothelial cancer.

The chain couples TRBV30 to TRBJ1-5; the D is unclear. The germline V gene has CDR1 GTSNPN and CDR2 SVGIG (reference sequence). V gave up 3 bases and J gave up 9 bases, with 9 bases separating them. The CDR3 is made up of 11 amino acids. This CDR3 reads CAWRGGGPQHF. The CDR3 nucleotides read TGTGCCTGGAGGGGTGGAGGGCCCCAGCATTTT. Filled out from reference TRBV30 and TRBJ1-5, the complete variable domain reads SQTIHQWPATLVQPVGSPLSLECTVEGTSNPNLYWYRQAAGRGLQLLFYSVGIGQISSEVPQNLSASRPQDRQFILSSKKLLLSDSGFYLCAWRGGGPQHFGDGTRLSIL.

This chain joins TRBV2 and TRBJ1-4; TRBD1 might be the D (6 bases). Germline V gene sequence: CDR1 SNHLY, CDR2 FYNNEI. Trimming removed 4 bases at V and 7 bases at J, with 16 bases between. This CDR3 is built from 15 residues. The CDR3 sequence is CASSVGGLLGEKLFF. DNA of the CDR3: TGTGCCAGCAGTGTTGGGGGCCTCCTGGGTGAAAAACTGTTTTTT.

The V gene is TRBV11-1, the J gene TRBJ2-3, with D possibly being TRBD2 (6 bases). CDR3 size: 14 residues. Germline V gives CDR1 SGHAT, CDR2 FQDESV (reference sequence). Trimming left V 5 bases short and J 6 bases short, with 15 bases between. The CDR3 nucleotides are TGTGCCAGCAGCGTCCGGGACTGGGGGGATACGCAGTATTTT. Amino acid sequence: CASSVRDWGDTQYF.

CDR3: CASSFQGGYQPQHF. In DNA form, the CDR3 reads TGTGCCAGCAGTTTCCAGGGTGGATATCAGCCCCAGCATTTT. This rearrangement joins TRBV6-5 to TRBJ1-5, with D possibly TRBD1 on 5 matching bases. Germline V gives CDR1 MNHEY, CDR2 SVGAGI. The V and J ends lost 4 bases and 5 bases respectively, with 12 bases between them. The CDR3 has 14 residues.

The chain combines TRBV27 with TRBJ2-5; D perhaps matches TRBD2 (5 bases). The CDR3 runs 13 residues. The germline V gene encodes CDR1 MNHEY and CDR2 SMNVEV (reference sequence). Trimming took 5 bases from V and 5 from J, leaving 12 bases between them. CDR3 in DNA: TGTGCCAGCAGTCACGGGGAATGGGAGACCCAGTACTTC. The encoded protein is CASSHGEWETQYF.

In regard to this clone: In the same sample, other DNA sequences code for this CDR3. The chain links TRBV27 to TRBJ2-7, with D possibly matching TRBD2 (5 bases). Germline V gives CDR1 MNHEY, CDR2 SMNVEV (reference sequence). The V gene lost 3 bases and the J gene lost 4 bases, with 7 bases spanning the gap. This CDR3 comprises 12 residues. This CDR3 is CASSFSGYEQYF. CDR3 in DNA: TGTGCCAGCAGTTTTTCGGGATACGAGCAGTACTTC.

The chain uses TRBV27 and TRBJ2-2; possibly TRBD1 for D (6 bases). This CDR3 region has 16 residues. Germline CDR1 reads MNHEY; CDR2 reads SMNVEV (reference sequence). V gave up 1 base and J gave up 4 bases, with 13 bases separating them. CDR3 nucleotide sequence: TGTGCCAGCAGTTTATTTGTTTCCAGGGGCACCGGGGAGCTGTTTTTT. Encoded protein: CASSLFVSRGTGELFF.

This rearrangement joins TRBV19 to TRBJ2-5, with 7 bases matching TRBD2. Per germline, CDR1 LNHDA and CDR2 SQIVND (reference sequence). With 3 bases clipped from V and 4 bases from J, the junction kept 5 bases outside the gene matches. The CDR3 is 14 amino acids. CDR3 residues: CASSIGGGGETQYF. In DNA form, the CDR3 reads TGTGCCAGTAGTATCGGAGGCGGGGGAGAGACCCAGTACTTC.

The chain uses TRBV6-1 and TRBJ1-1; D is unresolved. V dropped 3 bases and J dropped 1 base, with 9 bases sitting between them. CDR1 is MNHNS and CDR2 is SASEGT in the germline V gene. This CDR3 comprises 14 residues. The CDR3 bases are TGTGCCAGCAGTGACAGGATCAAGAACACTGAAGCTTTCTTT. This codes for CASSDRIKNTEAFF.

The rearrangement links TRBV5-1 to TRBJ2-7, with 12 bases matching TRBD1. The ends lost 4 bases at V and 1 base at J; junction bases unmatched: 6. CDR1 is SGHRS, CDR2 YFSETQ, per germline. The CDR3 covers 16 residues. Here the CDR3 reads CASSVSGQGASYEQYF. CDR3 DNA: TGCGCCAGCAGCGTTTCGGGACAGGGGGCATCCTACGAGCAGTACTTC.

The chain joins TRBV20-1 to TRBJ1-1; D gene uncertain. The CDR3 consists of 10 residues. Trimming pared 0 bases from V and 6 bases from J, leaving 2 bases between. From germline, CDR1 is DFQATT and CDR2 SNEGSKA (reference sequence). The CDR3 here is CSARDAEAFF. Written as DNA, the CDR3 is TGCAGTGCTAGAGACGCTGAAGCTTTCTTT.

The chain carries TRBV2 and TRBJ2-2; 7 nucleotides line up with TRBD2. The CDR3 sequence is 15 residues long. Germline V lookup: CDR1 SNHLY, CDR2 FYNNEI. J lost 0 bases, V lost 6 bases, and 4 bases had no gene match. The CDR3: CASRGGAANTGELFF. CDR3 coding DNA: TGTGCCAGCAGGGGAGGGGCTGCGAACACCGGGGAGCTGTTTTTT.

The chain joins TRBV27 to TRBJ1-5, with 10 bases matching TRBD1. Germline V gene sequence: CDR1 MNHEY, CDR2 SMNVEV (reference sequence). The CDR3 spans 14 residues. V was clipped by 4 bases and J by 7 bases; unmatched bases: 4. CDR3 loop: CASSSGQGYQPQHF. CDR3 sequence (DNA): TGTGCCAGCAGTTCGGGACAGGGGTACCAGCCCCAGCATTTT.

The chain links TRBV28 to TRBJ1-4, with 8 bases aligning to TRBD1. Trimming cost V 6 bases and J 6 bases; bases outside gene matches: 3. Looked up from germline, CDR1 is MDHEN and CDR2 is SYDVKM. This CDR3 is built from 13 residues. The CDR3 sequence: CASRSGGYEKLFF. The DNA for the CDR3 is TGTGCCAGCAGGTCAGGGGGCTATGAAAAACTGTTTTTT.

The CDR3 DNA is TGTGCCAGCAGTGAGAGCCGTCCGAGGGGCAATCAGCCCCAGCATTTT. Translation gives CASSESRPRGNQPQHF. The chain carries TRBV6-1 and TRBJ1-5; no clear D gene. Trimming removed 3 bases from V and 2 bases from J, with 14 bases in between. The CDR3 sequence is 16 residues long. Germline loops: CDR1 MNHNS, CDR2 SASEGT.

This clone has only one observation. The J gene is TRBJ1-5, the V gene TRBV10-3; a possible D gene is TRBD1 (6 bases). The CDR3 runs 15 residues. CDR1 and CDR2 from the germline V gene are ENHRY and SYGVKD. Trimming took 3 bases from V and 6 from J, leaving 15 bases between them. The chain's CDR3 is CAISDFRTASQPQHF. The CDR3 coding sequence is TGTGCCATCAGTGATTTTAGGACAGCGTCTCAGCCCCAGCATTTT.

V usage is TRBV6-1 and J usage is TRBJ1-1; TRBD1 matches 10 bases. V was pared by 3 bases and J by 6 bases, with 4 bases of the junction left unmatched. The CDR3 runs 14 residues. CDR1 MNHNS and CDR2 SASEGT come from the germline V gene. The CDR3 spells CASSETGGAAEAFF. The DNA for the CDR3 is TGTGCCAGCAGTGAGACAGGGGGCGCGGCTGAAGCTTTCTTT.

This chain links TRBV20-1 with TRBJ1-1; D is unresolved. Germline V gene data show CDR1 as DFQATT and CDR2 as SNEGSKA (reference sequence). The CDR3 sequence is 11 residues long. The DNA for the CDR3 is TGCTCTACCCCCAAGAACACTGAAGCTTTCTTT. It is translated as CSTPKNTEAFF.